This T cell receptor beta chain was found in a study of blood T cell repertoires in COVID-19. V lost 5 bases and J 2 bases, leaving 18 bases between the germline ends. The V gene's germline CDR1 is KGHDR and CDR2 SFDVKD. The CDR3 totals 17 residues. Repertoires were generated with immunoSEQ multiplex PCR, while TCRdb's copy carries only in-frame clones and drops some. Here the sample spans about 160,000 clones, 75% to 85% being singletons. The sample was peripheral blood. The sequence derives from a human donor in a cohort sampled during active COVID-19. V gene TRBV24-1 combines with J gene TRBJ2-1; the D gene is possibly TRBD1 (7 bases). The CDR3 sequence is CATSARGRDRAYNEQFF. CDR3 in DNA: TGTGCCACCAGTGCACGAGGGCGGGACAGAGCCTACAATGAGCAGTTCTTC.